Following are 5 T cell receptor beta chains from one sample sequenced in a study of neurological immune-mediated disorders. TCRdb re-analysed the 5' RACE reads in MiXCR, keeping a single row per CDR3 protein. The data contain 50,000 or so distinct CDR3 sequences, 11% of them singletons. The specimen was PBMCs. The receptor set was obtained from a man aged 55 to 70 in good health.

This clonotype was seen many times. This rearrangement joins TRBV6-5 to TRBJ2-4, with TRBD2 matching 10 bases. The CDR3 has 16 residues. V shed 2 bases, J shed 5 bases, and the junction held 6 bases outside the gene matches. The germline CDR1 and CDR2 sequences are MNHEY and SVGAGI. The CDR3 sequence: CASSYLSGGAENIQYF. The CDR3 DNA reads as TGTGCCAGCAGTTACCTGAGCGGGGGGGCAGAAAACATTCAGTACTTC.

This clonotype was counted ten times or more. The chain uses TRBV7-8 and TRBJ2-1, with 9 positions matching TRBD2. Germline V gene sequence: CDR1 SGHVS, CDR2 FQNEAQ. The V and J ends lost 2 bases and 5 bases, in that order; junction bases with no gene match: 4. CDR3 length equals 15 residues. CDR3 DNA sequence: TGTGCCAGCAGCTTACGGACTAGCGCCGACAATGAGCAGTTCTTC. Protein product: CASSLRTSADNEQFF.

This clonotype was counted at least ten times. The rearrangement links TRBV3-1 to TRBJ2-3; D is possibly TRBD2 (6 bases). The CDR3 is made up of 16 amino acids. The germline CDR1 and CDR2 sequences are LGHDT and YNNKEL (reference sequence). The V and J ends lost 4 bases and 3 bases respectively, with 17 bases between them. In DNA form, the CDR3 reads TGTGCCAGCAGCCCGCTGGGACTCCAGCGAACAGATACGCAGTATTTT. This translates into CASSPLGLQRTDTQYF.

This clonotype has ten or more counts. The chain combines TRBV5-1 with TRBJ1-6; no reliable D call. Trimming took 4 bases from V and 7 from J, leaving 9 bases between them. Germline V gives CDR1 SGHRS, CDR2 YFSETQ. This CDR3 spans 13 amino acids. Here the CDR3 reads CASSLGENSPLHF. The DNA of the CDR3 is TGCGCCAGCAGCCTCGGTGAGAATTCACCCCTCCACTTT.

The chain combines TRBV25-1 with TRBJ1-4; 10 nucleotides match TRBD1. This CDR3 spans 16 amino acids. From germline, CDR1 is MGHDK and CDR2 SYGVNS. V lost 3 bases to trimming and J lost 7 bases; unmatched junction nucleotides: 8. CDR3 sequence: CASSDAGQGGVEKLFF. In DNA form, the CDR3 reads TGTGCCAGCAGTGACGCAGGACAGGGGGGCGTTGAAAAACTGTTTTTT.